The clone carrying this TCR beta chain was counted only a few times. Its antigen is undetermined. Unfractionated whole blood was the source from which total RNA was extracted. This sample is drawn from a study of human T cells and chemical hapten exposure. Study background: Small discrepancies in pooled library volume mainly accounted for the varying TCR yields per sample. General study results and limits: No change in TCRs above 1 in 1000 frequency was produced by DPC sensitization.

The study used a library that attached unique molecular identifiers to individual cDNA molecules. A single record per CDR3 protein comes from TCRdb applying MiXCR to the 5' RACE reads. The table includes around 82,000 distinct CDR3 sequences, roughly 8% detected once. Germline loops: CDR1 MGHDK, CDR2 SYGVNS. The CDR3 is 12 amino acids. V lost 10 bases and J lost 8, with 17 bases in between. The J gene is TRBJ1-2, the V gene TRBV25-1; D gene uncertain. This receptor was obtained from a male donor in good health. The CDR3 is CATLAGAGGYTF. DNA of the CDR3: TGTGCCACCCTAGCGGGCGCTGGGGGCTACACCTTC.